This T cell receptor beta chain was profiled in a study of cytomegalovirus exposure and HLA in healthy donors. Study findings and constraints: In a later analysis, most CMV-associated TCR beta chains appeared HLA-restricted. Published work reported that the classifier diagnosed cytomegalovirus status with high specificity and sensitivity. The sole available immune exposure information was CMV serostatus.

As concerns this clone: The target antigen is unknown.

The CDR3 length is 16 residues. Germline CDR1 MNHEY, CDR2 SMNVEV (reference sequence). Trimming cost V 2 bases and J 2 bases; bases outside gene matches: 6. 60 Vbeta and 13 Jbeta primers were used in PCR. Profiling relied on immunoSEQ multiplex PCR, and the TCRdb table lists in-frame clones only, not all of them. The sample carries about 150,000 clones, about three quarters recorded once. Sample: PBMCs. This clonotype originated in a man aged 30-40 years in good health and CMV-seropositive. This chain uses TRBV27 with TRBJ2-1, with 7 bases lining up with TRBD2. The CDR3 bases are TGTGCCAGCAGTTTAGGGAGGGCACCCCCCTACAATGAGCAGTTCTTC. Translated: CASSLGRAPPYNEQFF.